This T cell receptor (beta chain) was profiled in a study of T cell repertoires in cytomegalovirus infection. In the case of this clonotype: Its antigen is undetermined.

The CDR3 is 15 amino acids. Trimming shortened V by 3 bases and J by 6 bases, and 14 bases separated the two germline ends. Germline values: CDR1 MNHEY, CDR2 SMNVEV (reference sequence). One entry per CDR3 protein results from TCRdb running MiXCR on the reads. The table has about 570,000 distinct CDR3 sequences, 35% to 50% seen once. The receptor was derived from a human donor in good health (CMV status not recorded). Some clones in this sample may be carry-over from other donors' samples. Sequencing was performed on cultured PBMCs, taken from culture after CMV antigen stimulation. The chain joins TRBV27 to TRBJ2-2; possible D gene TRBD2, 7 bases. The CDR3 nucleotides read TGTGCCAGCAGTTTTTGGGGGGGCCCTCCCGGGGAGCTGTTTTTT. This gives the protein CASSFWGGPPGELFF.